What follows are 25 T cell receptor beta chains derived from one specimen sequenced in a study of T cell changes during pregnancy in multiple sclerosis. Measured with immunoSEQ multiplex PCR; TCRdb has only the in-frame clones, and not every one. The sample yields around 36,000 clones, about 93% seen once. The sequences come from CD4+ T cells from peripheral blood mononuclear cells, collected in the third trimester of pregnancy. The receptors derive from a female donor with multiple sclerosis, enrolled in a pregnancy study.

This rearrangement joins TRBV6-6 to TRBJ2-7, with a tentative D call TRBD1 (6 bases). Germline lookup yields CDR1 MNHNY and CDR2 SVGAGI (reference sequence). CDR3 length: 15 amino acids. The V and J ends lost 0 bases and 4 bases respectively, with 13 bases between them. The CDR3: CASSYSTQGMYEQYF. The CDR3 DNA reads TGTGCCAGCAGTTACTCGACTCAGGGGATGTACGAGCAGTACTTC.

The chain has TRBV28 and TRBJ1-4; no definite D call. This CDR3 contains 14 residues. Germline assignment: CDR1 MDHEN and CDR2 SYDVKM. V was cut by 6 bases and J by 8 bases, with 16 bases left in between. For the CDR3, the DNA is TGTGCCAGCAGCCGTCCCAATACGGGGGAAAAACTGTTTTTT. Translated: CASSRPNTGEKLFF.

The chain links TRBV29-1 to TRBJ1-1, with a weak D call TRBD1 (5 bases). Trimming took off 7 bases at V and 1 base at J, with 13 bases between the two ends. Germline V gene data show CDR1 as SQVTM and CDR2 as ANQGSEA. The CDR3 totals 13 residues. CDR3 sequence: CSAQVGRNTEAFF. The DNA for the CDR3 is TGCAGCGCCCAGGTGGGGCGGAACACTGAAGCTTTCTTT. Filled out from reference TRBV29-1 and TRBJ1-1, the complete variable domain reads SAVISQKPSRDICQRGTSLTIQCQVDSQVTMMFWYRQQPGQSLTLIATANQGSEATYESGFVIDKFPISRPNLTFSTLTVSNMSPEDSSIYLCSAQVGRNTEAFFGQGTRLTVV.

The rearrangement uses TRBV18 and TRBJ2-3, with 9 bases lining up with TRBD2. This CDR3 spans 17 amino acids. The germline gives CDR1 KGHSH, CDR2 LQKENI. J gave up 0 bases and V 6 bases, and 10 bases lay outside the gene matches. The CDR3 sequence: CASSRRLAAASTDTQYF. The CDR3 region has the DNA TGTGCCAGCTCCCGGAGACTAGCGGCAGCTAGCACAGATACGCAGTATTTT. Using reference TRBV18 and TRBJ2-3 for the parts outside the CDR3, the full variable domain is NAGVMQNPRHLVRRRGQEARLRCSPMKGHSHVYWYRQLPEEGLKFMVYLQKENIIDESGMPKERFSAEFPKEGPSILRIQQVVRGDSAAYFCASSRRLAAASTDTQYFGPGTRLTVL.

The CDR3 spells CACFTLTIHSRNTEAFF. For the CDR3, the DNA is TGTGCCTGCTTCACGTTGACAATCCATTCCCGGAACACTGAAGCTTTCTTT. The genes are TRBV30 and TRBJ1-1; D not resolved. The CDR3 has 17 residues. CDR1 and CDR2 from the germline V gene are GTSNPN and SVGIG (reference sequence). V lost 6 bases and J 1 base, leaving 24 bases between the germline ends.

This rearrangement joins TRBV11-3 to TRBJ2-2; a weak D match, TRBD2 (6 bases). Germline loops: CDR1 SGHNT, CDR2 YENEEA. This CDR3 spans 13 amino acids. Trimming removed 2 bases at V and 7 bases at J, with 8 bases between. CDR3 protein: CASSLRGIGELFF. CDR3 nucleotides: TGTGCCAGCAGCTTACGGGGGATCGGGGAGCTGTTTTTT.

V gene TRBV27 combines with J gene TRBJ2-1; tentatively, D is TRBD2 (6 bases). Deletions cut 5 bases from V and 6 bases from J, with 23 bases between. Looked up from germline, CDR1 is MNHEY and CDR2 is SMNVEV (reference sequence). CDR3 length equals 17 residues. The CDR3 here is CASSPLGLRGYFNEQFF. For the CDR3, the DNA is TGTGCCAGCAGTCCCCTAGGGTTACGGGGGTACTTCAATGAGCAGTTCTTC.

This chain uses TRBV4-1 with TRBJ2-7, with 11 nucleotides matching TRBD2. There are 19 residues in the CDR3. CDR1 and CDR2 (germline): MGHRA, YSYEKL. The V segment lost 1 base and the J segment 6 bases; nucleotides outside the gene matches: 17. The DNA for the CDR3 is TGCGCCAGCAGCCAAGGGGTAGCGGGAGGGCCTAAACGGCCGCCCGAGCAGTACTTC. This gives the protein CASSQGVAGGPKRPPEQYF.

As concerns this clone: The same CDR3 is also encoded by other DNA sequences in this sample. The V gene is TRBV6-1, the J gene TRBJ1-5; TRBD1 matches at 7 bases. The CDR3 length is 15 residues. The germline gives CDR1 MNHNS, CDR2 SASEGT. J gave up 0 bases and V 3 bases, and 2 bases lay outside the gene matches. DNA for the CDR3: TGTGCCAGCAGTGAGGCAGGGGGTAGCAATCAGCCCCAGCATTTT. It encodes CASSEAGGSNQPQHF.

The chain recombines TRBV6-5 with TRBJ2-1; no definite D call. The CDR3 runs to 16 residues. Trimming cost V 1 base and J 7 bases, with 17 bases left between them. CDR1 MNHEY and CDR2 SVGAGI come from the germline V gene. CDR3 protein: CASSYWVRSTGNEQFF. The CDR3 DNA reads TGTGCCAGCAGTTACTGGGTACGCTCTACGGGTAATGAGCAGTTCTTC.

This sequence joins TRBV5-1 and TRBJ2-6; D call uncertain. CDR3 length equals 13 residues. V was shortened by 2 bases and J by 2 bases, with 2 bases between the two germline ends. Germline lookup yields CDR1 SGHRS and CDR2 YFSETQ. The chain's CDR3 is CASSFTGANVLTF. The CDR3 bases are TGCGCCAGCAGCTTCACTGGGGCCAACGTCCTGACTTTC.

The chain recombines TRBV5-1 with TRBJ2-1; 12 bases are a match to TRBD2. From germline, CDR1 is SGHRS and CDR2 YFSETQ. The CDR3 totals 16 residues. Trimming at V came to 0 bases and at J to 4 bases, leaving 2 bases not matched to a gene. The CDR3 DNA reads TGCGCCAGCAGCTTGGGGGGACTAGCGGGTTACAATGAGCAGTTCTTC. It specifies CASSLGGLAGYNEQFF.

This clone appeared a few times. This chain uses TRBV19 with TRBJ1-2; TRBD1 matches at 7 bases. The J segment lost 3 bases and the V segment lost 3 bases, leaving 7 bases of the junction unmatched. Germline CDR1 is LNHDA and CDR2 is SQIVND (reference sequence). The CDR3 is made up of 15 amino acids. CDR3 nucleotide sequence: TGTGCCAGTAGTATCGGGGACAGTTTGTACTATGGCTACACCTTC. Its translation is CASSIGDSLYYGYTF.

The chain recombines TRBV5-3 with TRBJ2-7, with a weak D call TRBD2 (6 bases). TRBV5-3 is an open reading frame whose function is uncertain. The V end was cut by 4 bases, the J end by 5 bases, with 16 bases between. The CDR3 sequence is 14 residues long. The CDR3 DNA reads TGTGCCAGAAGCCCCGGGGCAGGGAGGAACGAGCAGTACTTC. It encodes CARSPGAGRNEQYF.

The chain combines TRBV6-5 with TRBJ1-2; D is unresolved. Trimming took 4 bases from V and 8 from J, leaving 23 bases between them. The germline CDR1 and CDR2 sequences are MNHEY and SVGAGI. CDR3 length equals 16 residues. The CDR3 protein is CASSSKTGRGTKGYTF. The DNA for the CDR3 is TGTGCCAGCAGTTCTAAAACGGGCCGGGGAACTAAGGGCTACACCTTC.

The CDR3 is CASSPSGIQGREQFF. The CDR3 DNA sequence: TGTGCCAGCAGTCCATCCGGGATTCAGGGGCGTGAGCAGTTCTTC. This chain connects TRBV28 to TRBJ2-1; D may be TRBD1 (6 bases). Germline V gene sequence: CDR1 MDHEN, CDR2 SYDVKM. The V end was cut by 5 bases, the J end by 9 bases, with 20 bases between. This CDR3 comprises 15 residues. The whole variable domain, filled in from reference TRBV28 and TRBJ2-1, reads DVKVTQSSRYLVKRTGEKVFLECVQDMDHENMFWYRQDPGLGLRLIYFSYDVKMKEKGDIPEGYSVSREKKERFSLILESASTNQTSMYLCASSPSGIQGREQFFGPGTRLTVL.

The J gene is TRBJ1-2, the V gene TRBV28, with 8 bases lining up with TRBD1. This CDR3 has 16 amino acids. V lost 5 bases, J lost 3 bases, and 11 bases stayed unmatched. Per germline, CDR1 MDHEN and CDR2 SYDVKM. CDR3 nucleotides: TGTGCCAGCAGTCCCCAGGGGGCCCACTCACACTATGGCTACACCTTC. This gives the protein CASSPQGAHSHYGYTF.

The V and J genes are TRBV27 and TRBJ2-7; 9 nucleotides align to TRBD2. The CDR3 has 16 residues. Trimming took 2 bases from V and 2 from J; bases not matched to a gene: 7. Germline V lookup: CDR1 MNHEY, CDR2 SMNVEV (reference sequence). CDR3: CASSLTGASGTYEQYF. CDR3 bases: TGTGCCAGCAGTTTAACAGGGGCTAGCGGGACCTACGAGCAGTACTTC.

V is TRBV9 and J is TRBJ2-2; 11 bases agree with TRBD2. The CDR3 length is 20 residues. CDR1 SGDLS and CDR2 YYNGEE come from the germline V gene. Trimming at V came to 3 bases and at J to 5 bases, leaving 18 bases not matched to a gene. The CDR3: CASSAQPAGTSGSRTGELFF. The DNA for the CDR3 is TGTGCCAGCAGCGCACAGCCTGCCGGGACTAGCGGAAGTCGAACCGGGGAGCTGTTTTTT.

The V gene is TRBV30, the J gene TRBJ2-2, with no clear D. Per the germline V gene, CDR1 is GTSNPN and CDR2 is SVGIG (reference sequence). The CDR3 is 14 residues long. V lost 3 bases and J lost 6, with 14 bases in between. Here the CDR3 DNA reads TGTGCCTGGAGAGCAACTACCCAACCCGGGGAGCTGTTTTTT. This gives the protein CAWRATTQPGELFF.

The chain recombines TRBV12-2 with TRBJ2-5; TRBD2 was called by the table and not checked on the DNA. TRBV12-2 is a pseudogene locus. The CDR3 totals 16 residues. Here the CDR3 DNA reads TGTGCAAGTCGCTTCGAGGGCGGAGGGCCAGGGGAGACCCAGTACTTC. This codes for CASRFEGGGPGETQYF.

This CDR3 reads CATSRARWRQGSNTGELFF. The CDR3 DNA reads TGTGCCACCAGCAGGGCTAGATGGAGGCAGGGGTCGAACACCGGGGAGCTGTTTTTT. The chain links TRBV15 to TRBJ2-2; D is possibly TRBD1 (6 bases). V lost 3 bases and J 0 bases, leaving 20 bases between the germline ends. Germline CDR1 is LNHNV and CDR2 is YYDKDF (reference sequence). The CDR3 has 19 residues.

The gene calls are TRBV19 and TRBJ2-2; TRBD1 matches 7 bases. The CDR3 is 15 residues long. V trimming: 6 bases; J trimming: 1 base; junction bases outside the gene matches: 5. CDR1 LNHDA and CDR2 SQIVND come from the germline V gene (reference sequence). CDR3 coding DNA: TGTGCCAGTAGCGCGGACAGGATGAACACCGGGGAGCTGTTTTTT. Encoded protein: CASSADRMNTGELFF.

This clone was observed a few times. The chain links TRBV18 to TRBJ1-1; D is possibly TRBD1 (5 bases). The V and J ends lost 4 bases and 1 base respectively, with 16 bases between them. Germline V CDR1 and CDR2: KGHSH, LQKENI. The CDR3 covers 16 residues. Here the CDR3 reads CASSQSGTLQNTEAFF. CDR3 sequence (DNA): TGTGCCAGCTCACAGTCAGGGACTCTCCAGAACACTGAAGCTTTCTTT. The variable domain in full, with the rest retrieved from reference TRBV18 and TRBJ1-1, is NAGVMQNPRHLVRRRGQEARLRCSPMKGHSHVYWYRQLPEEGLKFMVYLQKENIIDESGMPKERFSAEFPKEGPSILRIQQVVRGDSAAYFCASSQSGTLQNTEAFFGQGTRLTVV.

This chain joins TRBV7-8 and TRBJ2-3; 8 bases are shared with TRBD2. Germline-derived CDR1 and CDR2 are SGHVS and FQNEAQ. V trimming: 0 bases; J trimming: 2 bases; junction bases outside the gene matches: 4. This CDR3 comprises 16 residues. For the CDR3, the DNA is TGTGCCAGCAGCTTAGCGGTCGGGAGGGCCACAGATACGCAGTATTTT. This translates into CASSLAVGRATDTQYF.